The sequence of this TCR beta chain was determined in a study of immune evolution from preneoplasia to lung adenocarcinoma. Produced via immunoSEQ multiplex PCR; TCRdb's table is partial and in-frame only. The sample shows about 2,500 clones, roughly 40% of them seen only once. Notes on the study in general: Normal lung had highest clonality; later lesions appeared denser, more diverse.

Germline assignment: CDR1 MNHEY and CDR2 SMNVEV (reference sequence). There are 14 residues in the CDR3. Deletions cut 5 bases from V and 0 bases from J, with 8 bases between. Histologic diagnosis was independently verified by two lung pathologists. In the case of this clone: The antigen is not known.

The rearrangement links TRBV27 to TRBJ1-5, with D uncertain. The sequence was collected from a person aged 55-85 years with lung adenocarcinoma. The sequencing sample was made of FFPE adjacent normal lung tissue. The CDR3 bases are TGTGCCAGCAGTCCCCAATATAGCAATCAGCCCCAGCATTTT. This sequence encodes CASSPQYSNQPQHF.